This TCR beta chain was observed in a study of OX40 agonist ivuxolimab in advanced cancers. Trimming pared 6 bases from V and 6 bases from J, leaving 10 bases between. CDR1 is DFQATT, CDR2 SNEGSKA, per germline (reference sequence). The CDR3 is 11 residues long. Study-wide results and caveats: CD4+ and CD8+ T cells in blood underwent clonal expansion by week 6 at 0.1 to 3.0 mg/kg.

This clone has just one count. Its antigen is currently unknown. Other DNA sequences from this sample encode an identical CDR3 as well. Measured with immunoSEQ multiplex PCR; TCRdb has only the in-frame clones, and not every one. The top ten hold about 0.31% of the sample, which has approximately 90,000 clones, more than 70% seen once. This clonotype was obtained from an adult with an advanced solid tumor such as melanoma, head and neck, liver or kidney cancer. The sequencing used CD4+ or CD8+ T cells sorted from blood, collected in a trial of the OX40 agonist ivuxolimab. This chain links TRBV20-1 with TRBJ2-3; D is unresolved. The CDR3 nucleotides are TGCAGTGCCGGCCGTGGGGATACGCAGTATTTT. Translation gives CSAGRGDTQYF.